The sequence of this TCR beta chain was determined in a study of shared clonotypes between healthy human individuals. As for the study in general: A couple of female and three male donors aged 18 to 49 were enrolled. Findings of the study overall: Among non-shared clonotypes, generation probabilities were lower than among those shared by all four donors. In general, naive subsets displayed greater estimated richness than memory subsets did.

Original processing methods: Owing to the provision of junction-only sequences devoid of quality scores by immunoSEQ, filtering differed. Profiling relied on immunoSEQ multiplex PCR, and the TCRdb table lists in-frame clones only, not all of them. That table furnishes V, J and clone size, whereas the DNA furnished D and trimming. There are around 1,000,000 clones in the sample; roughly 80% occur only once, and 0.89% lies in the top ten. The table lists this clone with a count of one. The antigen remains undetermined. V was pared by 1 base and J by 2 bases, with 3 bases of the junction left unmatched. The CDR3 is 17 residues long. The germline V gene encodes CDR1 LGHNA and CDR2 YNFKEQ.

The J gene is TRBJ2-2, the V gene TRBV4-2; 11 positions agree with TRBD2. The sample consisted of memory CD4+ T cells from PBMCs. The subset: CD45RA-negative fraction. The sequence derives from a young man in good health. Some clones in this sample may be carry-over from other donors' samples. CDR3 amino acids: CASSQGSGRVNTGELFF. CDR3 DNA: TGTGCCAGCAGCCAAGGTAGCGGGAGGGTTAACACCGGGGAGCTGTTTTTT.